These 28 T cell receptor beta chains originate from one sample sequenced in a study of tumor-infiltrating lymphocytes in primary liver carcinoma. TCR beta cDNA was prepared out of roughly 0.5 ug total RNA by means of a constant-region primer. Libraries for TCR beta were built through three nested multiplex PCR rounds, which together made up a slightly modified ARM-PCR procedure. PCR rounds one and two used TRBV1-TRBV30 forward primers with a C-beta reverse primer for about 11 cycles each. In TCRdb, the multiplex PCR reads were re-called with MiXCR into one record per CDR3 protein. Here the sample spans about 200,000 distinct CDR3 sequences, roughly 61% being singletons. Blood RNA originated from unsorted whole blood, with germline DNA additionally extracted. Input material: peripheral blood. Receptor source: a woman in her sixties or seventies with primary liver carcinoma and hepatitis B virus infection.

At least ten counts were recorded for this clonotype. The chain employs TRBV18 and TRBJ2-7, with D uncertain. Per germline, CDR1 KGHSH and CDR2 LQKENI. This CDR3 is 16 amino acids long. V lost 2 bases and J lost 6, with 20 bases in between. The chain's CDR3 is CASSPNRDLSLVEQYF. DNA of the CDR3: TGTGCCAGCTCACCAAACAGAGACTTATCCCTCGTCGAGCAGTACTTC.

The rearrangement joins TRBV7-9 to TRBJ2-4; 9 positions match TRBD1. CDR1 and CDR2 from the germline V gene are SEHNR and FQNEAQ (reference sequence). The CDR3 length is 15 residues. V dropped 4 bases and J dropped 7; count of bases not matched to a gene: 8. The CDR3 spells CASSSTGGDWNIQYF. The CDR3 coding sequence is TGTGCCAGCAGCTCAACAGGGGGCGATTGGAACATTCAGTACTTC.

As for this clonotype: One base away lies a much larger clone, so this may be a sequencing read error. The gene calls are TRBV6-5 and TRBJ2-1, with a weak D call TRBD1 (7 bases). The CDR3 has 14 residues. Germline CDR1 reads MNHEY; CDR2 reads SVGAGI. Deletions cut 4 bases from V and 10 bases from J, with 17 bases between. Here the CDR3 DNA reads TGTGCCAGCAGTTCCGGCAGGGGGGCCTACGAGCAGTTCTTC. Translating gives CASSSGRGAYEQFF.

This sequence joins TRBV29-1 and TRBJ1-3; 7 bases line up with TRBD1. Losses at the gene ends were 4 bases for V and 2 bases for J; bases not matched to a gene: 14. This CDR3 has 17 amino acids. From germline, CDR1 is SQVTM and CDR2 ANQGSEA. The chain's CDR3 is CSVGSHSNQGAGNTIYF. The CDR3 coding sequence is TGCAGCGTTGGGAGCCATTCGAATCAGGGGGCTGGAAACACCATATATTTT.

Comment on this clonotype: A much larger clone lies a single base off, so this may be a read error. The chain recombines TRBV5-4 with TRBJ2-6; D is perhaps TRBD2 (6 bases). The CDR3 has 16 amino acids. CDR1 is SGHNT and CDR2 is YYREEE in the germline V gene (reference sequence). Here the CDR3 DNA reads TGTGCCAGGAGCTCCGGGAGCAGCTCTGGGGCCAACGTCCTGACTTTC. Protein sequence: CARSSGSSSGANVLTF.

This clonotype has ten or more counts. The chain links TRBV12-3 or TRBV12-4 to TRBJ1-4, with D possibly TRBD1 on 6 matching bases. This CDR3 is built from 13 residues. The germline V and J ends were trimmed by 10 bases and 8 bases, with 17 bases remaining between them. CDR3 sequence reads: CATSRGSFEKLFF. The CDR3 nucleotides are TGTGCCACCTCCAGGGGTTCTTTCGAAAAACTGTTTTTT.

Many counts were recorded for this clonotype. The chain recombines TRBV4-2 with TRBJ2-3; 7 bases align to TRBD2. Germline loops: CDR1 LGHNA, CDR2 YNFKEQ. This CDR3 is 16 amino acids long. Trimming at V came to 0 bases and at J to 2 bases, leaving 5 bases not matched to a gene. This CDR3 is CASSQDPGLNTDTQYF. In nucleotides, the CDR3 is TGTGCCAGCAGCCAAGATCCGGGACTAAACACAGATACGCAGTATTTT.

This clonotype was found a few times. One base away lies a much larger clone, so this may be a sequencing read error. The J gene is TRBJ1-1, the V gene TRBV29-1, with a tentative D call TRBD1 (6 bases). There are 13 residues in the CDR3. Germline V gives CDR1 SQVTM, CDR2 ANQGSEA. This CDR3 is CSVRADGDTETFF. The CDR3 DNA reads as TGCAGCGTTAGGGCTGACGGGGACACTGAAACTTTCTTT.

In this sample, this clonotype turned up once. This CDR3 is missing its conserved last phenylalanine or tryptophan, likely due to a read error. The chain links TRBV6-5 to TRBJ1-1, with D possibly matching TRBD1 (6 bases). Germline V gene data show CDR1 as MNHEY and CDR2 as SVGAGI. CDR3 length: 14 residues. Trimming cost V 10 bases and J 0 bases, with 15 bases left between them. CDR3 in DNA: TGTGCCATCAGCCGCGGACAGATGAACACTGAAGCTTTCGTT. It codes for CAISRGQMNTEAFV.

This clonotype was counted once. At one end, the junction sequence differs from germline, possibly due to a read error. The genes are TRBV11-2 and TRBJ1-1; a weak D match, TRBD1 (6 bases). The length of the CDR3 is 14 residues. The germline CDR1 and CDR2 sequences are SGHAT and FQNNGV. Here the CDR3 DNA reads TGTGCCAGAAGCTTAATACAGGGCAACACTGAAGCTTTCTTT. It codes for CARSLIQGNTEAFF.

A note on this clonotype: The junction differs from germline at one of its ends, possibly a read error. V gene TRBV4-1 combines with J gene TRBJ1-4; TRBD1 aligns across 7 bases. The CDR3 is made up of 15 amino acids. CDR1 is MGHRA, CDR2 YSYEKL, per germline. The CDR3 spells CASRRQGFWDENLFF. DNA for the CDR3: TGCGCCAGCAGACGACAGGGATTTTGGGATGAAAATCTGTTTTTT.

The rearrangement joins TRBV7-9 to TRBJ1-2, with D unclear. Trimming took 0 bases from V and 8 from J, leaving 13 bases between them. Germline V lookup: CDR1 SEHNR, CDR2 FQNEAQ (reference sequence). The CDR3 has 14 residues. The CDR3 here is CASSLARGERGYTF. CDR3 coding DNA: TGTGCCAGCAGCTTAGCGCGCGGGGAGCGGGGCTACACCTTC.

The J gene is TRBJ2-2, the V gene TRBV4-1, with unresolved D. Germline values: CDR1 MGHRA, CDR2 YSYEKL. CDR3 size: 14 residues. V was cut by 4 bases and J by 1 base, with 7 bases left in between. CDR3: CASSPSENTGELFF. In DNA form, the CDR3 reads TGCGCCAGCAGCCCCAGCGAGAACACCGGGGAGCTGTTTTTT.

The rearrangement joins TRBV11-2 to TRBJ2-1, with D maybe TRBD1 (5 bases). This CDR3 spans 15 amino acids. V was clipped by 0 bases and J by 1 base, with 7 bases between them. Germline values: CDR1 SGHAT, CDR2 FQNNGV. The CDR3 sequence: CASSLDGQSYNEQFF. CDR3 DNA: TGTGCCAGCAGCTTAGATGGACAATCCTACAATGAGCAGTTCTTC.

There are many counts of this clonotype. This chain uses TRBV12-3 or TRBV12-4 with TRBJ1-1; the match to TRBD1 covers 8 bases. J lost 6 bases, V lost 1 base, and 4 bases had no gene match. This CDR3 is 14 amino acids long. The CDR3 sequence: CASSLGTGRPEAFF. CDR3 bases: TGTGCCAGCAGTTTAGGGACAGGGAGGCCTGAAGCTTTCTTT.

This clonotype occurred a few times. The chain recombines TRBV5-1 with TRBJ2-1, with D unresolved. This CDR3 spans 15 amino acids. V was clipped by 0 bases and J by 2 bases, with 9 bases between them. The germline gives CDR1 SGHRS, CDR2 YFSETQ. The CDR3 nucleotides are TGCGCCAGCAGCTTGGGAGTCCTAACCTACAATGAGCAGTTCTTC. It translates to CASSLGVLTYNEQFF.

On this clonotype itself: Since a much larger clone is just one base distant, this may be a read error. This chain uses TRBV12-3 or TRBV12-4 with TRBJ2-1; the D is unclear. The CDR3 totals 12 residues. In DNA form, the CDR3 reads TGTGCCAGCAGAAGCTCCTACGATGAGCAGTTCTTC. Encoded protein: CASRSSYDEQFF.

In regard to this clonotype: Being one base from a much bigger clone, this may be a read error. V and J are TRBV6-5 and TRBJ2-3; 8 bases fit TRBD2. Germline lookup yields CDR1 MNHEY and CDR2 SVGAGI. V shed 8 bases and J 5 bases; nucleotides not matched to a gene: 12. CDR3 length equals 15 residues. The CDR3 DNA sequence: TGTGCCAGCTCATACGTCGGGGGGGGAGGAGATACGCAGTATTTT. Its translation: CASSYVGGGGDTQYF.

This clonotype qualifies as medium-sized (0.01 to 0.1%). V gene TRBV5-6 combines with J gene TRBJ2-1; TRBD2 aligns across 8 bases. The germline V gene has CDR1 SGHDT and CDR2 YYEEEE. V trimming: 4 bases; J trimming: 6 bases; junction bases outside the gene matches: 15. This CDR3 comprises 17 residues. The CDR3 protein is CASSPRGGASVLNEQFF. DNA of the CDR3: TGTGCCAGCAGCCCCCGGGGGGGGGCATCTGTTCTCAATGAGCAGTTCTTC.

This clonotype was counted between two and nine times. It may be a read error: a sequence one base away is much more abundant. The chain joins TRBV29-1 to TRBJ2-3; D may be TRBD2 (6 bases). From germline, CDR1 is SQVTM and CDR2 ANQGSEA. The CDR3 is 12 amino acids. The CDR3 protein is CNVHGSVDTQYF. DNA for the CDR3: TGCAACGTTCACGGGAGCGTAGATACGCAGTATTTT.

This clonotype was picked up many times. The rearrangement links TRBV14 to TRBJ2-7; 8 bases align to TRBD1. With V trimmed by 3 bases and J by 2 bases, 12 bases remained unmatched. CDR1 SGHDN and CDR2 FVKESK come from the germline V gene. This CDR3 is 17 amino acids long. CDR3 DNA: TGTGCCAGCAGCCAGGGACAGGCACCATTAATTCCCTACGAGCAGTACTTC. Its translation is CASSQGQAPLIPYEQYF. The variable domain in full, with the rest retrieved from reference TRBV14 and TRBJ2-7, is EAGVTQFPSHSVIEKGQTVTLRCDPISGHDNLYWYRRVMGKEIKFLLHFVKESKQDESGMPNNRFLAERTGGTYSTLKVQPAELEDSGVYFCASSQGQAPLIPYEQYFGPGTRLTVT.

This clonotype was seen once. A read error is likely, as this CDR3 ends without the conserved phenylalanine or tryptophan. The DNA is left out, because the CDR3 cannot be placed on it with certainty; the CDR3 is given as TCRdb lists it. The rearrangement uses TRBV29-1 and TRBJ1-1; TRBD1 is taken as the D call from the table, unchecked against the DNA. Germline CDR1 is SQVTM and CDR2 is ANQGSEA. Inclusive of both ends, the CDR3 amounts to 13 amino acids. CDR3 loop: CSVGPDRATEASL.

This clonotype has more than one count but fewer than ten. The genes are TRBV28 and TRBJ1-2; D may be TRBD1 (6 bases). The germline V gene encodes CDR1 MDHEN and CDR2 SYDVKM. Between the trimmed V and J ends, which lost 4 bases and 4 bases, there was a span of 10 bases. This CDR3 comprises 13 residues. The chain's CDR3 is CASSSRDTYGYTF. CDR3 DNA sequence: TGTGCCAGCAGTTCCCGGGACACCTATGGCTACACCTTC.

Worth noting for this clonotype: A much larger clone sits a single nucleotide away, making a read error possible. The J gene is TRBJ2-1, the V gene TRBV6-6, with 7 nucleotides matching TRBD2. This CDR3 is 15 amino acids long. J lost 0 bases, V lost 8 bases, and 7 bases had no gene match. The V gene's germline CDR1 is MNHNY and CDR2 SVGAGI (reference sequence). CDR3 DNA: TGTGCCAGCTGGGTGCGGGGGAGCTCCTACAATGAGCAGTTCTTC. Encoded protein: CASWVRGSSYNEQFF.

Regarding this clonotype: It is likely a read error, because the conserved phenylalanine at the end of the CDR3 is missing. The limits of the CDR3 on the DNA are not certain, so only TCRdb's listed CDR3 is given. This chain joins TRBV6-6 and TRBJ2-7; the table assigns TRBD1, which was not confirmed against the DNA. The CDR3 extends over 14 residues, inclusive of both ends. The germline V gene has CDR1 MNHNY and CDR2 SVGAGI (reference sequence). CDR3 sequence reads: CASSSRLPGYEQYS.

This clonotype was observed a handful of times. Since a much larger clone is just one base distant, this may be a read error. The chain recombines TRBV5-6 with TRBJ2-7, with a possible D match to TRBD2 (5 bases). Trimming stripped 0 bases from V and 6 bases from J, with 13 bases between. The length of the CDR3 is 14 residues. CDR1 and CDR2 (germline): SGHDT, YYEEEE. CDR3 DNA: TGTGCCAGCAGCTTGGAAAGGGTCGGAGGCGAGCAGTACTTC. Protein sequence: CASSLERVGGEQYF. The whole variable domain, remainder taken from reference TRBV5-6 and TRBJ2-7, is DAGVTQSPTHLIKTRGQQVTLRCSPKSGHDTVSWYQQALGQGPQFIFQYYEEEERQRGNFPDRFSGHQFPNYSSELNVNALLLGDSALYLCASSLERVGGEQYFGPGTRLTVT.

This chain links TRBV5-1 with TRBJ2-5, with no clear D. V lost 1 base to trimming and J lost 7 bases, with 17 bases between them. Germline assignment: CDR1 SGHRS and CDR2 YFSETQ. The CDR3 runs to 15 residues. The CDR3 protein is CASSLRSVGGRTQYF. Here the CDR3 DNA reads TGCGCCAGCAGCTTGAGGTCGGTCGGTGGACGGACCCAGTACTTC. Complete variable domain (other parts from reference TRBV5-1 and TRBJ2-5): KAGVTQTPRYLIKTRGQQVTLSCSPISGHRSVSWYQQTPGQGLQFLFEYFSETQRNKGNFPGRFSGRQFSNSRSEMNVSTLELGDSALYLCASSLRSVGGRTQYFGPGTRLLVL.

The DNA of the CDR3 is TGTGCCAGCAGCTTAGGAGCTGGAAGGGGGGTCATGAACACTGAAACCTTCTTT. It is translated as CASSLGAGRGVMNTETFF. The rearrangement joins TRBV11-3 to TRBJ1-1, with D possibly being TRBD1 (6 bases). Germline CDR1 reads SGHNT; CDR2 reads YENEEA. The CDR3 is 18 residues long. Trimming shortened V by 1 base and J by 14 bases, and 32 bases separated the two germline ends.